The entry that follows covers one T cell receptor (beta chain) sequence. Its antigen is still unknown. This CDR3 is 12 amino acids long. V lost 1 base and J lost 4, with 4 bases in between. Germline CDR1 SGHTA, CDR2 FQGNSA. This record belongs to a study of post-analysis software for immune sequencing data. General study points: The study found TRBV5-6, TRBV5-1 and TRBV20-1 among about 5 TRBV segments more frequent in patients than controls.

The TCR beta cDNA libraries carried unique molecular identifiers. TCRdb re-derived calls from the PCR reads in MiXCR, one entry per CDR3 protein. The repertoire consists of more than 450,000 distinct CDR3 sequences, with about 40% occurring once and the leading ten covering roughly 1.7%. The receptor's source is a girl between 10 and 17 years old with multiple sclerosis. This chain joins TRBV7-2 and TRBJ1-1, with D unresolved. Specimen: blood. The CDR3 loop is CASSLVITEAFF. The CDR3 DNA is TGTGCCAGCAGCTTAGTTATCACTGAAGCTTTCTTT.